The 27 T cell receptor beta chains in this list originate from one sample, sequenced in a study of cytomegalovirus exposure and HLA in healthy donors. 13 Jbeta primers and 60 Vbeta primers were used for the PCR. Assay used: immunoSEQ multiplex PCR; TCRdb lists only in-frame clones, some missing. Of 140,000 or so clones listed, 75% to 80% are singletons. Sequenced input: PBMCs. The receptors were gathered from a woman in her 30s in good health and CMV-seronegative.

This sequence joins TRBV11-3 and TRBJ2-3; D might be TRBD1 (7 bases). Germline V gives CDR1 SGHNT, CDR2 YENEEA. Trimming took off 3 bases at V and 2 bases at J, with 18 bases between the two ends. The CDR3 runs to 17 residues. The CDR3 sequence: CASSFRGVSGNTDTQYF. The CDR3 DNA follows: TGTGCCAGCAGCTTCAGGGGGGTATCCGGGAACACAGATACGCAGTATTTT. Looking up the rest from reference TRBV11-3 and TRBJ2-3 gives the full variable domain: EAGVVQSPRYKIIEKKQPVAFWCNPISGHNTLYWYLQNLGQGPELLIRYENEEAVDDSQLPKDRFSAERLKGVDSTLKIQPAELGDSAVYLCASSFRGVSGNTDTQYFGPGTRLTVL.

The chain has TRBV11-2 and TRBJ2-5, with TRBD2 matching over 8 bases. The CDR3 sequence is 14 residues long. J was trimmed by 5 bases and V by 5 bases; bases with no gene match: 7. The germline V gene has CDR1 SGHAT and CDR2 FQNNGV. The CDR3 region has the DNA TGTGCCAGCAGCAATGTGGGCGGGGGGGAGACCCAGTACTTC. It translates to CASSNVGGGETQYF. The variable domain in full, with the rest retrieved from reference TRBV11-2 and TRBJ2-5, is EAGVAQSPRYKIIEKRQSVAFWCNPISGHATLYWYQQILGQGPKLLIQFQNNGVVDDSQLPKDRFSAERLKGVDSTLKIQPAKLEDSAVYLCASSNVGGGETQYFGPGTRLLVL.

The chain employs TRBV5-1 and TRBJ2-4; maybe TRBD2 (5 bases). The germline CDR1 and CDR2 sequences are SGHRS and YFSETQ. The V and J ends lost 4 bases and 0 bases respectively, with 8 bases between them. The CDR3 contains 14 residues. The CDR3 DNA reads TGCGCCAGCAGCCTAGGACTAGCCAAAAACATTCAGTACTTC. It specifies CASSLGLAKNIQYF.

V gene TRBV30 combines with J gene TRBJ2-3; TRBD1 is a possible D gene (5 bases). Trimming removed 2 bases at V and 9 bases at J, with 12 bases between. The V gene's germline CDR1 is GTSNPN and CDR2 SVGIG (reference sequence). This CDR3 is 12 amino acids long. The CDR3 bases are TGTGCCTGGAGTTACTCAGGGTGGACGCAGTATTTT. Protein: CAWSYSGWTQYF.

This clone was seen more than once but under ten times. The chain combines TRBV6-1 with TRBJ1-2; D possibly corresponds to TRBD1 (5 bases). V shed 6 bases and J shed 1 base, with 12 bases lying between them. This CDR3 is built from 14 residues. Germline loops: CDR1 MNHNS, CDR2 SASEGT. The CDR3 spells CASRLTRVNYGYTF. The CDR3 DNA follows: TGTGCCAGCAGATTAACCAGGGTTAACTATGGCTACACCTTC.

This chain links TRBV10-3 with TRBJ1-5, with D perhaps matching TRBD1 (5 bases). Looked up from germline, CDR1 is ENHRY and CDR2 is SYGVKD. This CDR3 has 16 residues. The V end was cut by 11 bases, the J end by 4 bases, with 24 bases between. In DNA, the CDR3 is TGTGCCTCTTCGGGGGGGTCCGGCAGAGGAAATCAGCCCCAGCATTTT. Amino acids: CASSGGSGRGNQPQHF.

The rearrangement uses TRBV15 and TRBJ1-2, with 7 bases matching TRBD1. Germline V lookup: CDR1 LNHNV, CDR2 YYDKDF (reference sequence). The CDR3 is 13 residues long. Trimming took 1 base from V and 4 from J; bases not matched to a gene: 0. This chain's CDR3 is CATSRGTGYGYTF. CDR3 nucleotides: TGTGCCACCAGCAGAGGGACAGGCTATGGCTACACCTTC.

The chain employs TRBV5-8 and TRBJ1-1, with a possible D match to TRBD1 (6 bases). The length of the CDR3 is 14 residues. The V gene lost 1 base and the J gene lost 0 bases, with 7 bases spanning the gap. Germline V lookup: CDR1 SGHTS, CDR2 YDEGEE. The DNA of the CDR3 is TGTGCCAGCAGCTTGCCAGGGGTGAACACTGAAGCTTTCTTT. Translation gives CASSLPGVNTEAFF.

CDR3 nucleotide sequence: TGTGCCAGCAGTACCAGGGGTAATGGAAACACCATATATTTT. It codes for CASSTRGNGNTIYF. V is TRBV6-5 and J is TRBJ1-3, with D possibly being TRBD1 (6 bases). Trimming pared 5 bases from V and 3 bases from J, leaving 11 bases between. CDR3 size: 14 residues. Looked up from germline, CDR1 is MNHEY and CDR2 is SVGAGI.

The chain has TRBV6-5 and TRBJ1-2; a possible D gene is TRBD1 (6 bases). Germline CDR1 reads MNHEY; CDR2 reads SVGAGI. The CDR3 totals 13 residues. V was cut by 6 bases and J by 6 bases, with 14 bases left in between. The CDR3 DNA sequence: TGTGCCAGCAGACTACAGGGTTCGGATGGCTACACCTTC. Residues: CASRLQGSDGYTF.

The chain recombines TRBV29-1 with TRBJ1-6; TRBD1 aligns across 8 bases. Germline V gene data show CDR1 as SQVTM and CDR2 as ANQGSEA. The CDR3 totals 13 residues. With V trimmed by 4 bases and J by 8 bases, 4 bases remained unmatched. CDR3 amino acids: CSVVTGEHSPLHF. Here the CDR3 DNA reads TGCAGCGTTGTGACAGGGGAGCATTCACCCCTCCACTTT.

Here the CDR3 reads CASSYTGTGDFYEQYF. The CDR3 nucleotides are TGTGCCAGCAGCTATACCGGGACAGGGGACTTCTACGAGCAGTACTTC. This sequence joins TRBV7-9 and TRBJ2-7, with 10 positions matching TRBD1. CDR1 and CDR2 (germline): SEHNR, FQNEAQ (reference sequence). The CDR3 has 16 amino acids. The trim removed 4 bases at V and 3 bases at J, leaving 9 bases unmatched.

In its sample, this clone was seen a few times. This chain joins TRBV2 and TRBJ1-1; D may be TRBD1 (5 bases). The V end was cut by 2 bases, the J end by 0 bases, with 7 bases between. CDR1 SNHLY and CDR2 FYNNEI come from the germline V gene. This CDR3 has 14 amino acids. CDR3 coding DNA: TGTGCCAGCAGTGAAACAGGACTGAACACTGAAGCTTTCTTT. Amino acid sequence: CASSETGLNTEAFF.

This chain links TRBV27 with TRBJ1-4, with 8 bases aligning to TRBD1. J gave up 3 bases and V 5 bases, and 8 bases lay outside the gene matches. This CDR3 comprises 16 residues. From germline, CDR1 is MNHEY and CDR2 SMNVEV (reference sequence). CDR3 protein: CASSPRTGRANEKLFF. The CDR3 DNA reads as TGTGCCAGCAGTCCTCGGACAGGGAGGGCTAATGAAAAACTGTTTTTT.

The chain recombines TRBV5-6 with TRBJ2-7, with 8 bases identical to TRBD2. This CDR3 contains 13 residues. V was pared by 4 bases and J by 0 bases, with 0 bases of the junction left unmatched. From germline, CDR1 is SGHDT and CDR2 YYEEEE. Written as DNA, the CDR3 is TGTGCCAGCAGCAGCGGGGGCTCCTACGAGCAGTACTTC. Translated, it gives CASSSGGSYEQYF.

This clone was seen once. The rearrangement uses TRBV11-2 and TRBJ2-7; perhaps TRBD2 as D (5 bases). CDR1 SGHAT and CDR2 FQNNGV come from the germline V gene. Deletions cut 3 bases from V and 2 bases from J, with 11 bases between. The CDR3 is made up of 14 amino acids. Here the CDR3 reads CASSFARATYEQYF. The CDR3 DNA sequence: TGTGCCAGCAGCTTCGCGCGGGCAACCTACGAGCAGTACTTC.

This clone was observed a few times. Other DNA variants within this sample encode the same CDR3. The CDR3 sequence is CASSPRTTNEKLFF. The CDR3 DNA reads as TGTGCCAGTAGTCCCAGAACAACTAATGAAAAACTGTTTTTT. This chain connects TRBV19 to TRBJ1-4; D remains unclear. Between the trimmed V and J ends, which lost 5 bases and 0 bases, there was a span of 7 bases. Germline loops: CDR1 LNHDA, CDR2 SQIVND (reference sequence). The CDR3 is 14 residues long. Full variable domain (outside the CDR3, taken from reference TRBV19 and TRBJ1-4): DGGITQSPKYLFRKEGQNVTLSCEQNLNHDAMYWYRQDPGQGLRLIYYSQIVNDFQKGDIAEGYSVSREKKESFPLTVTSAQKNPTAFYLCASSPRTTNEKLFFGSGTQLSVL.

The rearrangement links TRBV4-1 to TRBJ1-1, with D possibly matching TRBD1 (5 bases). CDR3 length: 12 residues. Between the trimmed V and J ends, which lost 4 bases and 7 bases, there was a span of 10 bases. The germline V gene has CDR1 MGHRA and CDR2 YSYEKL. CDR3 coding DNA: TGCGCCAGCAGCCGCCCCGGGGGTGAAGCTTTCTTT. It encodes CASSRPGGEAFF.

This chain uses TRBV5-1 with TRBJ1-6, with unresolved D. Germline lookup yields CDR1 SGHRS and CDR2 YFSETQ. The CDR3 loop spans 17 amino acids. The V end was cut by 4 bases, the J end by 0 bases, with 14 bases between. The CDR3 is CASSRQEASSYNSPLHF. The CDR3 DNA is TGCGCCAGCAGCCGGCAGGAGGCGAGCTCCTATAATTCACCCCTCCACTTT.

This clone was seen only once. The rearrangement links TRBV11-1 to TRBJ2-5; 11 positions agree with TRBD2. After removal of 5 bases from V and 5 bases from J, the junction contained 7 bases not matched to a gene. Germline CDR1 SGHAT, CDR2 FQDESV (reference sequence). The CDR3 is 15 residues long. Written as DNA, the CDR3 is TGTGCCAGCAGCACGCTAGCGGGGGGCGGGGAGACCCAGTACTTC. Encoded protein: CASSTLAGGGETQYF.

The chain has TRBV9 and TRBJ1-1; D ambiguous. With 4 bases removed from V and 1 base from J, the gap between germline ends came to 11 bases. The CDR3 runs to 14 residues. CDR1 SGDLS and CDR2 YYNGEE come from the germline V gene. Here the CDR3 DNA reads TGTGCCAGCAGCCCGAGTTCAGGGAACACTGAAGCTTTCTTT. It codes for CASSPSSGNTEAFF. The full variable domain, its missing parts supplied by reference TRBV9 and TRBJ1-1, is DSGVTQTPKHLITATGQRVTLRCSPRSGDLSVYWYQQSLDQGLQFLIQYYNGEERAKGNILERFSAQQFPDLHSELNLSSLELGDSALYFCASSPSSGNTEAFFGQGTRLTVV.

The J gene is TRBJ1-1, the V gene TRBV6-4; D is unresolved. The germline V gene has CDR1 MRHNA and CDR2 SNTAGT. Trimming left V 5 bases short and J 5 bases short, with 12 bases between. The CDR3 has 13 amino acids. The CDR3 region is CASSSTQQTEAFF. CDR3 in DNA: TGTGCCAGCAGTTCGACACAGCAGACTGAAGCTTTCTTT.

The J gene is TRBJ1-1, the V gene TRBV18; D gene unclear. Germline V gene sequence: CDR1 KGHSH, CDR2 LQKENI. With 2 bases removed from V and 2 bases from J, the gap between germline ends came to 9 bases. This CDR3 comprises 14 residues. The CDR3 DNA follows: TGTGCCAGCTCACCAGTCGACATTAACACTGAAGCTTTCTTT. This translates into CASSPVDINTEAFF.

Only a few counts were recorded for this clone. The chain combines TRBV9 with TRBJ2-1, with TRBD2 identical over 12 bases. CDR3 size: 16 residues. J was trimmed by 3 bases and V by 2 bases; bases with no gene match: 3. The V gene's germline CDR1 is SGDLS and CDR2 YYNGEE. The DNA of the CDR3 is TGTGCCAGCAGCGTCGGACTAGCGGGATTCTACAATGAGCAGTTCTTC. Translation: CASSVGLAGFYNEQFF.

This clone was observed a handful of times. The J gene is TRBJ2-3, the V gene TRBV5-4, with 7 bases fitting TRBD2. This CDR3 region has 16 residues. The germline gives CDR1 SGHNT, CDR2 YYREEE (reference sequence). Unmatched junction bases numbered 7, after V lost 2 bases and J lost 1 base. Written as DNA, the CDR3 is TGTGCCAGCAGCTTAAACAAGCGGGGAGGCACAGATACGCAGTATTTT. Translation gives CASSLNKRGGTDTQYF.

The rearrangement joins TRBV19 to TRBJ2-7; D call uncertain. The germline V gene has CDR1 LNHDA and CDR2 SQIVND (reference sequence). Trimming took off 3 bases at V and 0 bases at J, with 9 bases between the two ends. The CDR3 has 14 residues. The CDR3 is CASSMQASSYEQYF. The CDR3 coding sequence is TGTGCCAGTAGTATGCAGGCAAGCTCCTACGAGCAGTACTTC.

The chain carries TRBV2 and TRBJ1-1; perhaps TRBD1 as D (5 bases). From germline, CDR1 is SNHLY and CDR2 FYNNEI. The CDR3 is 14 residues long. The V gene lost 8 bases and the J gene lost 0 bases, with 13 bases spanning the gap. The CDR3 bases are TGTGCCAGCGGCAGGGTGGGTATGAACACTGAAGCTTTCTTT. Protein sequence: CASGRVGMNTEAFF.